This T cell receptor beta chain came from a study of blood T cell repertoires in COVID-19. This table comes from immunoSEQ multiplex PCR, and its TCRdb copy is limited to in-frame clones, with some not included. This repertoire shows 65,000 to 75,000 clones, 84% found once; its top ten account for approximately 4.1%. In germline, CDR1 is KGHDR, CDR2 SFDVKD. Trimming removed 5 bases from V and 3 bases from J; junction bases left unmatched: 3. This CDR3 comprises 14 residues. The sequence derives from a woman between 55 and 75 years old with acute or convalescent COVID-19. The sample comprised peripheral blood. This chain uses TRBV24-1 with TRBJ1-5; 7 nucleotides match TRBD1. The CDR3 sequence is CATSGGTVNQPQHF. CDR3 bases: TGTGCCACCAGTGGGGGGACAGTCAATCAGCCCCAGCATTTT.